Sequencing of this TCR beta chain was carried out in a study of CD8 T cells in Susac syndrome. Roughly 0.45 to 1 ug RNA was reverse transcribed with random hexamers. Each CDR3 protein gets one entry after TCRdb re-called the immunoSEQ multiplex PCR reads with MiXCR. The sample records some 170,000 distinct CDR3 sequences, just over 90% being singletons. This TCR was sampled from a human donor in good health. Sequencing used CD4+ T cells from PBMCs.

CDR3 bases: TGTGCCAGCAGCTCCCTTGGCAGGGGGCAGTTCTTC. Amino acids: CASSSLGRGQFF. J is TRBJ2-1 and V is TRBV11-2; D possibly corresponds to TRBD1 (6 bases). Trimming cost V 4 bases and J 12 bases, with 13 bases left between them. Germline V gene sequence: CDR1 SGHAT, CDR2 FQNNGV. The CDR3 has 12 amino acids.